These 29 T cell receptor beta chains were all obtained from the same sample, sequenced in a study of CD8+CD57+ T cells in acquired aplastic anemia. The TCR beta profiling, which covered VDJ combination and CDR3 sequence, was carried out using genomic DNA as the template. TCRdb re-called the reads through MiXCR, storing one row per CDR3 protein. The repertoire holds hundreds of thousands of distinct CDR3 sequences, with around half as singletons. All patients picked for sequencing had shown, by flow cytometry, an expansion of CD8+CD57+ cells. Material for sequencing was sorted CD4+, CD8+, or CD8+CD57+ T cells (not recorded which) from PBMCs. The receptor source for this set is a human donor with aplastic anemia.

This clonotype was observed many times. This sequence joins TRBV9 and TRBJ2-1; D ambiguous. CDR3 length: 15 amino acids. Trimming stripped 3 bases from V and 7 bases from J, with 17 bases between. From germline, CDR1 is SGDLS and CDR2 YYNGEE. CDR3 residues: CASSGRGSEPNEQFF. DNA of the CDR3: TGTGCCAGCAGCGGTCGTGGCTCCGAGCCGAATGAGCAGTTCTTC.

A note on this clonotype: At one boundary the junction diverges from the germline segment, which might be a read error. The chain employs TRBV7-2 and TRBJ2-7, with a tentative D call TRBD1 (6 bases). CDR3 length: 13 residues. CDR1 and CDR2 from the germline V gene are SGHTA and FQGNSA. The CDR3 loop is CASSHRPGDEQYF. The DNA for the CDR3 is TGCGCCAGCAGCCACCGCCCAGGGGACGAGCAGTACTTC.

This clonotype was seen more than once but under ten times. This chain joins TRBV27 and TRBJ2-7; D perhaps matches TRBD2 (5 bases). V was cut by 7 bases and J by 7 bases, with 20 bases left in between. Germline CDR1 is MNHEY and CDR2 is SMNVEV (reference sequence). There are 14 residues in the CDR3. CDR3: CASKPGITFLEQYF. In DNA, the CDR3 is TGTGCCAGCAAGCCCGGGATAACCTTTTTGGAGCAGTACTTC.

V and J are TRBV7-2 and TRBJ2-5; D gene uncertain. Trimming cost V 6 bases and J 5 bases, with 7 bases left between them. The V gene's germline CDR1 is SGHTA and CDR2 FQGNSA. The CDR3 consists of 11 residues. The CDR3 protein is CASRARETQYF. As DNA, the CDR3 is TGTGCCAGCAGAGCTAGGGAGACCCAGTACTTC.

Remarks on this clonotype: A much bigger clone sits one base away, suggesting this may be a read error. The CDR3: CASSLGWVDHNEQFF. The CDR3 region has the DNA TGTGCCAGCAGCTTAGGGTGGGTGGATCACAATGAGCAGTTCTTC. The chain has TRBV7-2 and TRBJ2-1; D unclear. V dropped 1 base and J dropped 5 bases, with 12 bases sitting between them. Per the germline V gene, CDR1 is SGHTA and CDR2 is FQGNSA. There are 15 residues in the CDR3. The full variable domain, with the rest looked up from reference TRBV7-2 and TRBJ2-1, is GAGVSQSPSNKVTEKGKDVELRCDPISGHTALYWYRQSLGQGLEFLIYFQGNSAPDKSGLPSDRFSAERTGGSVSTLTIQRTQQEDSAVYLCASSLGWVDHNEQFFGPGTRLTVL.

The chain couples TRBV2 to TRBJ2-5; 9 bases fit TRBD1. V lost 5 bases, J lost 5 bases, and 3 bases stayed unmatched. Germline values: CDR1 SNHLY, CDR2 FYNNEI. This CDR3 spans 13 amino acids. The CDR3 reads CASSWDRVETQYF. For the CDR3, the DNA is TGTGCCAGCAGTTGGGACAGGGTGGAGACCCAGTACTTC. Looking up the rest from reference TRBV2 and TRBJ2-5 gives the full variable domain: EPEVTQTPSHQVTQMGQEVILRCVPISNHLYFYWYRQILGQKVEFLVSFYNNEISEKSEIFDDQFSVERPDGSNFTLKIRSTKLEDSAMYFCASSWDRVETQYFGPGTRLLVL.

The rearrangement joins TRBV7-8 to TRBJ1-1; the match to TRBD1 covers 10 bases. The CDR3 runs 13 residues. The germline V gene has CDR1 SGHVS and CDR2 FQNEAQ. J lost 0 bases, V lost 10 bases, and 2 bases had no gene match. CDR3 DNA: TGTGCCATCGACAGGGGGCTGAACACTGAAGCTTTCTTT. It specifies CAIDRGLNTEAFF. Looking up the rest from reference TRBV7-8 and TRBJ1-1 gives the full variable domain: GAGVSQSPRYKVAKRGQDVALRCDPISGHVSLFWYQQALGQGPEFLTYFQNEAQLDKSGLPSDRFFAERPEGSVSTLKIQRTQQEDSAVYLCAIDRGLNTEAFFGQGTRLTVV.

This clonotype has a count of ten or more. The gene calls are TRBV4-2 and TRBJ2-7, with 10 bases matching TRBD2. CDR1 is LGHNA, CDR2 YNFKEQ, per germline. V lost 3 bases and J lost 7; bases outside the gene matches: 3. The CDR3 runs to 13 residues. CDR3 nucleotides: TGTGCCAGCAGCCACTTACTAGCGGGGGAGCAGTACTTC. Protein sequence: CASSHLLAGEQYF.

At least ten counts were recorded for this clonotype. V is TRBV30 and J is TRBJ2-7; D is perhaps TRBD1 (6 bases). CDR1 and CDR2 from the germline V gene are GTSNPN and SVGIG (reference sequence). The V gene lost 1 base and the J gene lost 2 bases, with 12 bases spanning the gap. There are 14 residues in the CDR3. CDR3 sequence reads: CAWSGGRPPYEQYF. The CDR3 nucleotides are TGTGCCTGGAGTGGGGGGCGCCCTCCCTACGAGCAGTACTTC.

This clonotype was seen at least ten times. This chain links TRBV7-2 with TRBJ1-1, with D possibly TRBD1 on 6 matching bases. Trimming removed 0 bases from V and 4 bases from J, with 18 bases in between. The germline V gene has CDR1 SGHTA and CDR2 FQGNSA. The CDR3 runs 17 residues. DNA for the CDR3: TGTGCCAGCAGCTTAGCGAATGGGTACAGGGTGGTCACTGAAGCTTTCTTT. It encodes CASSLANGYRVVTEAFF.

This clonotype came up many times. V usage is TRBV11-3 and J usage is TRBJ2-1; no clear D gene. The V end lost 2 bases, the J end lost 1 base, and 9 bases lay between the germline ends. Germline V gene data show CDR1 as SGHNT and CDR2 as YENEEA. CDR3 length: 15 amino acids. CDR3 sequence: CASSLRGESYNEQFF. The CDR3, as DNA: TGTGCCAGCAGCTTAAGAGGAGAGTCCTACAATGAGCAGTTCTTC.

This sequence joins TRBV29-1 and TRBJ1-1; D unresolved. V lost 4 bases and J 1 base, leaving 4 bases between the germline ends. This CDR3 is built from 11 residues. CDR1 SQVTM and CDR2 ANQGSEA come from the germline V gene. CDR3 coding DNA: TGCAGCGTTGGGACGAACACTGAAGCTTTCTTT. Protein: CSVGTNTEAFF.

CDR3 sequence: CASSYRGGGRGYTF. The CDR3 DNA reads as TGTGCCAGCAGCTACCGAGGAGGGGGCCGGGGCTACACCTTC. The V gene is TRBV7-6, the J gene TRBJ1-2, with TRBD1 matching 7 bases. The trim removed 4 bases at V and 8 bases at J, leaving 10 bases unmatched. The CDR3 is 14 residues long. Germline CDR1 and CDR2: SGHVS and FNYEAQ.

Notes on this clonotype: A single base separates this from a much larger clone, so it may be a read error. The V call is TRBV10-2, the J call TRBJ2-7, with 8 bases identical to TRBD1. The germline V gene has CDR1 WSHSY and CDR2 SAAADI. The length of the CDR3 is 15 residues. J gave up 2 bases and V 6 bases, and 9 bases lay outside the gene matches. The CDR3 nucleotides are TGCGCCAGCAGCCAAGACAGGGGAAGGACCTACGAGCAGTACTTC. Its translation is CASSQDRGRTYEQYF.

The sample holds a few counts of this clonotype. The rearrangement joins TRBV7-9 to TRBJ1-5; the D is unclear. The V gene's germline CDR1 is SEHNR and CDR2 FQNEAQ (reference sequence). The CDR3 extends over 17 amino acids. With 1 base removed from V and 7 bases from J, the gap between germline ends came to 20 bases. CDR3 DNA: TGTGCCAGCAGCTTAGGGGAACCGGGAGGAGGTGGACAGCCCCAGCATTTT. Translating gives CASSLGEPGGGGQPQHF.

This clonotype was detected ten times or more. The chain has TRBV29-1 and TRBJ2-1; 7 nucleotides agree with TRBD2. This CDR3 has 14 amino acids. Germline V gives CDR1 SQVTM, CDR2 ANQGSEA. V dropped 2 bases and J dropped 3; count of bases not matched to a gene: 4. CDR3 in DNA: TGCAGCGTTGAACGCGGGAGTGTCTACAATGAGCAGTTCTTC. Translated: CSVERGSVYNEQFF.

This clonotype has a count of ten or more. The V gene is TRBV4-3, the J gene TRBJ1-1; D gene ambiguous. Trimming removed 7 bases at V and 4 bases at J, with 13 bases between. The CDR3 is 13 residues long. Germline V gene data show CDR1 as LGHNA and CDR2 as YSLEER. The DNA of the CDR3 is TGCGCCAGCACCCTCGTGGTGGGCACTGAAGCTTTCTTT. This translates into CASTLVVGTEAFF.

The CDR3 nucleotides are TGTGCCAGCCCCGGGGGGAGCAATCAGCCCCAGCATTTT. It yields the protein CASPGGSNQPQHF. The V call is TRBV7-9, the J call TRBJ1-5; tentatively, D is TRBD1 (5 bases). The CDR3 runs 13 residues. Germline V gene data show CDR1 as SEHNR and CDR2 as FQNEAQ (reference sequence). V was cut by 8 bases and J by 1 base, with 9 bases left in between.

This chain joins TRBV10-2 and TRBJ2-1, with D maybe TRBD1 (6 bases). The V end was cut by 5 bases, the J end by 5 bases, with 13 bases between. In germline, CDR1 is WSHSY, CDR2 SAAADI. CDR3 length: 14 amino acids. The CDR3 sequence is CASSRAGVNNEQFF. The CDR3, as DNA: TGCGCCAGCAGTAGGGCAGGGGTGAACAATGAGCAGTTCTTC.

With respect to this clonotype: A much larger clone sits a single nucleotide away, making a read error possible. The chain combines TRBV30 with TRBJ1-1; D uncertain. CDR1 is GTSNPN, CDR2 SVGIG, per germline (reference sequence). The CDR3 totals 11 residues. The DNA of the CDR3 is TGTGCCTGGAGTGTCGGTACTGAAACTTTCTTT. This gives the protein CAWSVGTETFF.

The chain recombines TRBV9 with TRBJ2-3, with D possibly TRBD1 on 6 matching bases. V lost 2 bases and J 9 bases, leaving 10 bases between the germline ends. CDR1 is SGDLS, CDR2 YYNGEE, per germline. This CDR3 has 12 residues. The CDR3 reads CASSVSQGTQYF. For the CDR3, the DNA is TGTGCCAGCAGCGTTTCCCAGGGGACGCAGTATTTT.

There are a few counts of this clonotype. The CDR3: CASSDLWDIRYEQYF. The DNA of the CDR3 is TGTGCCAGCAGTGACCTGTGGGACATAAGGTACGAGCAGTACTTC. This chain connects TRBV14 to TRBJ2-7, with D maybe TRBD1 (6 bases). The germline V gene encodes CDR1 SGHDN and CDR2 FVKESK. The CDR3 is 15 amino acids. Trimming shortened V by 6 bases and J by 4 bases, and 19 bases separated the two germline ends. The full variable domain, completed using reference TRBV14 and TRBJ2-7, is EAGVTQFPSHSVIEKGQTVTLRCDPISGHDNLYWYRRVMGKEIKFLLHFVKESKQDESGMPNNRFLAERTGGTYSTLKVQPAELEDSGVYFCASSDLWDIRYEQYFGPGTRLTVT.

This sequence joins TRBV7-6 and TRBJ1-6; D is unresolved. There are 13 residues in the CDR3. CDR1 is SGHVS, CDR2 FNYEAQ, per germline. The V and J ends lost 2 bases and 6 bases respectively, with 5 bases between them. In DNA, the CDR3 is TGTGCCAGCAGCTTACTTGGTAATTCACCCCTCCACTTT. It specifies CASSLLGNSPLHF.

This clonotype was counted ten times or more. This chain links TRBV20-1 with TRBJ2-5; TRBD2 agrees at 11 bases. CDR1 is DFQATT and CDR2 is SNEGSKA in the germline V gene (reference sequence). Losses at the gene ends were 1 base for V and 5 bases for J; bases not matched to a gene: 6. This CDR3 spans 15 amino acids. The CDR3 sequence is CSARGSSGGLETQYF. The CDR3 nucleotides are TGCAGTGCTAGAGGCTCTAGCGGGGGGCTGGAGACCCAGTACTTC.

On this clonotype: The junction departs from the called germline gene at one end, perhaps through a read error. The chain has TRBV15 and TRBJ2-1; TRBD2 agrees at 7 bases. Germline V CDR1 and CDR2: LNHNV, YYDKDF (reference sequence). The CDR3 totals 19 residues. CDR3: CATGRDPLGGGSSYNEQFF. The CDR3 nucleotides are TGTGCCACCGGCAGAGATCCTCTGGGTGGCGGGAGCTCCTACAATGAGCAGTTCTTC.

The genes are TRBV19 and TRBJ2-4; TRBD1 might be the D (6 bases). The CDR3 extends over 14 amino acids. The germline V gene has CDR1 LNHDA and CDR2 SQIVND (reference sequence). Between the trimmed V and J ends, which lost 5 bases and 7 bases, there was a span of 15 bases. The CDR3 protein is CASSSTGTMNIQYF. The CDR3 nucleotides read TGTGCCAGTAGTTCCACAGGGACCATGAACATTCAGTACTTC. The full variable domain, rest sourced from reference TRBV19 and TRBJ2-4, is DGGITQSPKYLFRKEGQNVTLSCEQNLNHDAMYWYRQDPGQGLRLIYYSQIVNDFQKGDIAEGYSVSREKKESFPLTVTSAQKNPTAFYLCASSSTGTMNIQYFGAGTRLSVL.

V usage is TRBV5-1 and J usage is TRBJ2-2; D gene unclear. Germline-derived CDR1 and CDR2 are SGHRS and YFSETQ. This CDR3 has 13 residues. The ends were cut back, 9 bases at V and 1 base at J, with 10 bases in the middle. CDR3 region: CATRPKNTGELFF. The CDR3 bases are TGCGCCACCAGACCGAAGAACACCGGGGAGCTGTTTTTT.

This clonotype appeared many times. The chain links TRBV24-1 to TRBJ1-2; D is ambiguous. Germline V lookup: CDR1 KGHDR, CDR2 SFDVKD. This CDR3 contains 14 residues. With 5 bases removed from V and 1 base from J, the gap between germline ends came to 10 bases. CDR3 sequence reads: CATSGPKDNYGYTF. For the CDR3, the DNA is TGTGCCACCAGTGGGCCAAAAGATAACTATGGCTACACCTTC.

There are a few counts of this clonotype. The junction departs from germline at one end; a sequencing error may be responsible. This rearrangement joins TRBV18 to TRBJ2-1; 9 nucleotides align to TRBD1. In germline, CDR1 is KGHSH, CDR2 LQKENI. The CDR3 contains 12 residues. Here the CDR3 reads CASSKGDRDWLF. CDR3 sequence (DNA): TGTGCCAGCTCAAAGGGGGACAGGGACTGGCTCTTC. Supplemented by reference TRBV18 and TRBJ2-1, the full variable domain reads NAGVMQNPRHLVRRRGQEARLRCSPMKGHSHVYWYRQLPEEGLKFMVYLQKENIIDESGMPKERFSAEFPKEGPSILRIQQVVRGDSAAYFCASSKGDRDWLFGPGTRLTVL.